Presented here are 11 T cell receptor beta chains from one specimen sequenced in a study of blood T cell repertoires in COVID-19. Profiled with immunoSEQ multiplex PCR; TCRdb holds only in-frame clones, not every one. The sample records fewer than 300,000 clones, around 90% being singletons. The source material was PBMCs or T cells enriched from blood (not recorded which). The receptors were sampled from a young woman who had recovered from COVID-19.

The chain employs TRBV25-1 and TRBJ1-6; maybe TRBD1 (6 bases). CDR1 is MGHDK and CDR2 is SYGVNS in the germline V gene. The CDR3 is made up of 16 amino acids. With 5 bases removed from V and 7 bases from J, the gap between germline ends came to 18 bases. CDR3 bases: TGTGCCAGCAGTCGTTCTAAAACAGGGTTAAATTCACCCCTCCACTTT. This translates into CASSRSKTGLNSPLHF.

The V call is TRBV18, the J call TRBJ1-1, with 8 bases aligning to TRBD1. In germline, CDR1 is KGHSH, CDR2 LQKENI. CDR3 length: 17 residues. The ends lost 0 bases at V and 2 bases at J; junction bases unmatched: 8. CDR3 region: CASSPPIQGVSNTEAFF. For the CDR3, the DNA is TGTGCCAGCTCACCACCGATACAGGGGGTTTCAAACACTGAAGCTTTCTTT.

The rearrangement uses TRBV12-5 and TRBJ1-1; 7 bases are a match to TRBD1. The V gene end was trimmed by 5 bases and the J gene end by 2 bases; junction bases not matched to a gene: 8. CDR3 length equals 15 residues. Germline CDR1 reads LGHNT; CDR2 reads FRNRAP. The CDR3 coding sequence is TGTGCTAGTGGTCCTCCAACAGGGGCCAACACTGAAGCTTTCTTT. Its translation is CASGPPTGANTEAFF. The variable domain in full, completed from reference TRBV12-5 and TRBJ1-1, reads DARVTQTPRHKVTEMGQEVTMRCQPILGHNTVFWYRQTMMQGLELLAYFRNRAPLDDSGMPKDRFSAEMPDATLATLKIQPSEPRDSAVYFCASGPPTGANTEAFFGQGTRLTVV.

On this clone: The same CDR3 also results from other DNA sequences found in this sample. This chain joins TRBV7-2 and TRBJ2-5; D is unclear. The CDR3 is made up of 11 amino acids. V lost 4 bases, J lost 5 bases, and 5 bases lay in between. CDR1 is SGHTA, CDR2 FQGNSA, per germline. CDR3 coding DNA: TGTGCCAGCAGCTCCCAGGAGACCCAGTACTTC. Protein: CASSSQETQYF.

As to this clone: Different DNA sequences within this sample yield the same CDR3. The gene calls are TRBV19 and TRBJ2-3; D is possibly TRBD2 (5 bases). CDR3 length: 13 residues. V shed 5 bases and J shed 2 bases, with 8 bases lying between them. The germline CDR1 and CDR2 sequences are LNHDA and SQIVND (reference sequence). This CDR3 reads CASSSGSTDTQYF. The CDR3 nucleotides are TGTGCCAGTAGTTCGGGGTCCACAGATACGCAGTATTTT.

J is TRBJ2-5 and V is TRBV7-9, with D perhaps TRBD1 (5 bases). Per germline, CDR1 SEHNR and CDR2 FQNEAQ (reference sequence). The V gene lost 1 base and the J gene lost 5 bases, with 8 bases spanning the gap. The CDR3 sequence is 13 residues long. The DNA of the CDR3 is TGTGCCAGCAGCTTAGGGAACAGGGAGACCCAGTACTTC. Its protein is CASSLGNRETQYF. The full variable domain, rest sourced from reference TRBV7-9 and TRBJ2-5, is DTGVSQNPRHKITKRGQNVTFRCDPISEHNRLYWYRQTLGQGPEFLTYFQNEAQLEKSRLLSDRFSAERPKGSFSTLEIQRTEQGDSAMYLCASSLGNRETQYFGPGTRLLVL.

This chain joins TRBV18 and TRBJ1-3, with 8 bases identical to TRBD1. CDR1 and CDR2 (germline): KGHSH, LQKENI. The trim removed 6 bases at V and 0 bases at J, leaving 4 bases unmatched. The CDR3 is 15 residues long. The CDR3 sequence is CASSRDRTSGNTIYF. CDR3 sequence (DNA): TGTGCCAGCTCGCGGGACAGGACCTCTGGAAACACCATATATTTT.

The chain joins TRBV27 to TRBJ1-4; maybe TRBD1 (5 bases). The germline V gene encodes CDR1 MNHEY and CDR2 SMNVEV (reference sequence). The V end was cut by 7 bases, the J end by 4 bases, with 16 bases between. This CDR3 contains 15 residues. CDR3 sequence reads: CASTTFGGINEKLFF. The CDR3 nucleotides read TGTGCCAGCACTACGTTCGGGGGGATTAATGAAAAACTGTTTTTT.

The rearrangement links TRBV27 to TRBJ2-6, with D possibly matching TRBD1 (5 bases). V was trimmed by 2 bases and J by 2 bases, leaving 13 bases between them. In germline, CDR1 is MNHEY, CDR2 SMNVEV (reference sequence). This CDR3 spans 17 amino acids. CDR3 coding DNA: TGTGCCAGCAGTTTACAAGGCAGGGCCCCTGGGGCCAACGTCCTGACTTTC. Residues: CASSLQGRAPGANVLTF. The whole variable domain, filled in from reference TRBV27 and TRBJ2-6, reads EAQVTQNPRYLITVTGKKLTVTCSQNMNHEYMSWYRQDPGLGLRQIYYSMNVEVTDKGDVPEGYKVSRKEKRNFPLILESPSPNQTSLYFCASSLQGRAPGANVLTFGAGSRLTVL.

This clone was detected only once. The gene calls are TRBV24-1 and TRBJ2-7; tentatively, D is TRBD2 (5 bases). Germline V gives CDR1 KGHDR, CDR2 SFDVKD. This CDR3 is built from 15 residues. Trimming stripped 0 bases from V and 3 bases from J, with 11 bases between. The CDR3 coding sequence is TGTGCCACCAGTGATTTGGCCAGCGGATACTACGAGCAGTACTTC. Protein: CATSDLASGYYEQYF.

The V gene is TRBV28, the J gene TRBJ1-1; 8 nucleotides agree with TRBD1. Per the germline V gene, CDR1 is MDHEN and CDR2 is SYDVKM. CDR3 length equals 14 residues. The trim removed 6 bases at V and 1 base at J, leaving 4 bases unmatched. The CDR3 here is CASRIDRGNTEAFF. CDR3 DNA: TGTGCCAGCAGAATTGACAGGGGGAACACTGAAGCTTTCTTT.